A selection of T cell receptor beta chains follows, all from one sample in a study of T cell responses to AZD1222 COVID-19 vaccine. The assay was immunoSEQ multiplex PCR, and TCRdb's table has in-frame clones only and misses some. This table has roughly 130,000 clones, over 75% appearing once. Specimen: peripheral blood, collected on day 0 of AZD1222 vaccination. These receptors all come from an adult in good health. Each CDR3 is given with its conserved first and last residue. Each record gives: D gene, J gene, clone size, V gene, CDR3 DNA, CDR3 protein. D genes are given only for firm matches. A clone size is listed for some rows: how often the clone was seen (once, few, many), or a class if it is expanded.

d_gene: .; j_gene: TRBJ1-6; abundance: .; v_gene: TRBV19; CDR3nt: TGTGCCAGTAGTATAGTTCACAAGGGCTATAATTCACCCCTCCACTTT; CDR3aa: CASSIVHKGYNSPLHF
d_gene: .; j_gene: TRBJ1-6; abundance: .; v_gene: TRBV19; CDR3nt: TGTGCCAGTAGTATAGATGCGGGTACGTCCTATAATTCACCCCTCCACTTT; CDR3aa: CASSIDAGTSYNSPLHF
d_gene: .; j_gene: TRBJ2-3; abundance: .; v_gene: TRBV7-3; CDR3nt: TGTGCCAGCAGCTTACGGAGGAGCACAGATACGCAGTATTTT; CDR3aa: CASSLRRSTDTQYF
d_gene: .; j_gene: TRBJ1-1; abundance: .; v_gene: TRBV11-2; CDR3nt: TGTGCCAGCAGCTTATTGAGGGTTAGTCGGACTGAAGCTTTCTTT; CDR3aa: CASSLLRVSRTEAFF
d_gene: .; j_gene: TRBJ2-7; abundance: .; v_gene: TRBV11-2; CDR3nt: TGTGCCAGCAGCTTAGATCCGGGACCTAGATCCGAGCAGTACTTC; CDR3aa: CASSLDPGPRSEQYF
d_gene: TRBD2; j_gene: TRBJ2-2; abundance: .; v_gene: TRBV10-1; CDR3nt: TGCGCCAGCAGTGTGAGCGGGGTGAACACCGGGGAGCTGTTTTTT; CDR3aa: CASSVSGVNTGELFF
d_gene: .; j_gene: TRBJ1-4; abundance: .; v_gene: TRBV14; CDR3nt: TGTGCCAGCAGCCAAGGGGGAAGAACTAATGAAAAACTGTTTTTT; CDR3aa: CASSQGGRTNEKLFF
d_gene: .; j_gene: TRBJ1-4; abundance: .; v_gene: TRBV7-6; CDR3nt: TGTGCCAGCAGCTTGGACCCGCATAGGATCGAAAAACTGTTTTTT; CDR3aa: CASSLDPHRIEKLFF
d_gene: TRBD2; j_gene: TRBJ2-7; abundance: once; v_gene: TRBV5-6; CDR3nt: TGTGCCAGCAGCTCCCCCTCCGGCGGGAGCTACGAGCAGTACTTC; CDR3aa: CASSSPSGGSYEQYF
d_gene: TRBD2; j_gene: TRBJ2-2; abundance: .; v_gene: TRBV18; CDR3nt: TGTGCCAGCTCTCTTAGCGGGGGATATAACACCGGGGAGCTGTTTTTT; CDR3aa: CASSLSGGYNTGELFF
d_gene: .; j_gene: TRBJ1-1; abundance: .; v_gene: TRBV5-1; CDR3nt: TGCGCCAGCAGCTCGGAACAGAGGGGGGGCCGGAACACTGAAGCTTTCTTT; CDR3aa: CASSSEQRGGRNTEAFF
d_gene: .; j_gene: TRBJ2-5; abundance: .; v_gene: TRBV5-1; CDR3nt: TGCGCCAGCAGCTTGTCGCAGGGCCGGGAGACCCAGTACTTC; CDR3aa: CASSLSQGRETQYF
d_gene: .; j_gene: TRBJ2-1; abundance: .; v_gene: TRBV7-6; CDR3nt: TGTGCCAGCAGCTTATGGGACGGCCCGACCAATGAGCAGTTCTTC; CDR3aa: CASSLWDGPTNEQFF
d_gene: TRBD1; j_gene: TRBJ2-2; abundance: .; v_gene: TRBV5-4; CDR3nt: TGTGCCAGCAGCTTGGCCGGGACAGGGGGTTTCGCCGGGGAGCTGTTTTTT; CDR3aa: CASSLAGTGGFAGELFF
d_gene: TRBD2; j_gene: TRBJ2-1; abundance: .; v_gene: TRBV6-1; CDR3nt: TGTGCCAGCAGTGAAGGAGGTAGCGGGGCTGATGAGCAGTTCTTC; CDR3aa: CASSEGGSGADEQFF
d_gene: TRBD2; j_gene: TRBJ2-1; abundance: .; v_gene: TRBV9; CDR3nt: TGTGCCAGCAGCGTAGGGGGACTAGCGGGAGGGCCTAACGGCTACAATGAGCAGTTCTTC; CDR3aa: CASSVGGLAGGPNGYNEQFF
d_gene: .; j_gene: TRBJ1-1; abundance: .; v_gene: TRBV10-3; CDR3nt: TGTGCCATCAGTGAGTGGGGGCACACTGAAGCTTTCTTT; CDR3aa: CAISEWGHTEAFF
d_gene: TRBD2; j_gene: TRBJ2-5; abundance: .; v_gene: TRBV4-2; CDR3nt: TGTGCCAGCAGGATGACAGAGCGGGAGCAAGAGACCCAGTACTTC; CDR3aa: CASRMTEREQETQYF
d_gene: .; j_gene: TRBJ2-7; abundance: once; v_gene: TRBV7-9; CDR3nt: TGTGCCAGCAGTTGGACGGGGCGTTCCTACGAGCAGTACTTC; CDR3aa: CASSWTGRSYEQYF
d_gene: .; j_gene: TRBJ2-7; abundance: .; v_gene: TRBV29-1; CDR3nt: TGCAGCGTCTTTCGGGGGGCCACGGGCGAGCAGTACTTC; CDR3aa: CSVFRGATGEQYF
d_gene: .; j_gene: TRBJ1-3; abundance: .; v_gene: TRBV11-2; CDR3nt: TGTGCCAGCAGCTTAGCGCAATTCTCTGGAAACACCATATATTTT; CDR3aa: CASSLAQFSGNTIYF
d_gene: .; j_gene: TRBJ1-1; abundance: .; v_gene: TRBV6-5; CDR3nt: TGTGCCAGCAGTTACTCTCCCGTAACTGAGAACACTGAAGCTTTCTTT; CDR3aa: CASSYSPVTENTEAFF
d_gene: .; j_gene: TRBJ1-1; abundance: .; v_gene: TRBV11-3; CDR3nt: TGTGCCAGCAGCTACCGGTCGAACACTGAAGCTTTCTTT; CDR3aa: CASSYRSNTEAFF
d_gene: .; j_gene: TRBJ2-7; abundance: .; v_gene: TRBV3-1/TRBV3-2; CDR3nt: TGTGCCAGCAGCTTTTCCTACGAGCAGTACTTC; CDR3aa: CASSFSYEQYF
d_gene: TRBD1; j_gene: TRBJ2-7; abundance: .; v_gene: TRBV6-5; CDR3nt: TGTGCCAGCAGTTACTCAGGACAGGAAACTTACGAGCAGTACTTC; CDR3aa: CASSYSGQETYEQYF
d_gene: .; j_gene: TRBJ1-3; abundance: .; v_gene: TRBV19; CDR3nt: TGTGCCAGCGACCTGACGGGCTCTGGAAACACCATATATTTT; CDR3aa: CASDLTGSGNTIYF
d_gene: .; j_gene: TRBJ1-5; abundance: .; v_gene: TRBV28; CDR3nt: TGTGCCAGCACCCTGGACGGTCATCAGCCCCAGCATTTT; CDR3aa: CASTLDGHQPQHF
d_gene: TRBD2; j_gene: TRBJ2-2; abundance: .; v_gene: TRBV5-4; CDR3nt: TGTGCCAGCAGCTTGGGACTAGCGGGAGTGTCCCCCGGGGAGCTGTTTTTT; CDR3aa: CASSLGLAGVSPGELFF
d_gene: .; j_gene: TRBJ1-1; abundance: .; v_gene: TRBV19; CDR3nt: TGTGCCAGTAGTATTCGTGTCAGGGCCAACACTGAAGCTTTCTTT; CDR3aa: CASSIRVRANTEAFF
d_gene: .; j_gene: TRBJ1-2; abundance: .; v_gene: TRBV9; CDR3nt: TGTGCCAGCAGCGTGGGGGCACAGAATGGCTACACCTTC; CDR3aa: CASSVGAQNGYTF
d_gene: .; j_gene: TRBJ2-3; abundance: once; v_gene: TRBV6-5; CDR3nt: TGTGCCAGCAGTTATTCGGCCACGCAGTATTTT; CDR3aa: CASSYSATQYF